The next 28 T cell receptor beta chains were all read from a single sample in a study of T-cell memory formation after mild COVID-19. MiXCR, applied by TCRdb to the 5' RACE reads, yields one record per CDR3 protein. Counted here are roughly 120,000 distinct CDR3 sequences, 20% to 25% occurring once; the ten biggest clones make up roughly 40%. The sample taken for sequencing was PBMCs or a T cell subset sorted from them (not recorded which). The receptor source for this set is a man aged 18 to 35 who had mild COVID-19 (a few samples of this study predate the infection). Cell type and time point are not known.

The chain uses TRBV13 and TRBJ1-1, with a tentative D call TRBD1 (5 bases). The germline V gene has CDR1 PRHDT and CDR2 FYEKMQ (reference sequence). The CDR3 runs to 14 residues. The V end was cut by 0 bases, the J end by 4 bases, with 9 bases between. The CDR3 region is CASSLGGVATEAFF. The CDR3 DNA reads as TGTGCCAGCAGCTTAGGGGGGGTAGCCACTGAAGCTTTCTTT.

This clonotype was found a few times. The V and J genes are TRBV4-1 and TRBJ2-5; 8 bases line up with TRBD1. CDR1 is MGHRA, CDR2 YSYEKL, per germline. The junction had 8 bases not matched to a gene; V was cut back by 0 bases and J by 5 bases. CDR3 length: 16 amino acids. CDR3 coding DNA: TGCGCCAGCAGCCAAGAACGGCAGGGGGCAATGGAGACCCAGTACTTC. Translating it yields CASSQERQGAMETQYF.

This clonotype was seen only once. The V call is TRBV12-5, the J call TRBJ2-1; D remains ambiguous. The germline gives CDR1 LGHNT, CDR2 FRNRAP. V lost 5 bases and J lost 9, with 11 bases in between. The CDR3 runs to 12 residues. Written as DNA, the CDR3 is TGTGCTAGTGGTCTTACATCACGTGAGCAGTTCTTC. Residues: CASGLTSREQFF.

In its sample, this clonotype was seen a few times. The CDR3 DNA sequence: TGTGCCAGCTGGAGCCCAGATACGCAGTATTTT. Translation gives CASWSPDTQYF. The genes are TRBV6-6 and TRBJ2-3; D ambiguous. V was cut by 8 bases and J by 4 bases, with 7 bases left in between. The CDR3 is 11 residues long. The germline V gene encodes CDR1 MNHNY and CDR2 SVGAGI (reference sequence).

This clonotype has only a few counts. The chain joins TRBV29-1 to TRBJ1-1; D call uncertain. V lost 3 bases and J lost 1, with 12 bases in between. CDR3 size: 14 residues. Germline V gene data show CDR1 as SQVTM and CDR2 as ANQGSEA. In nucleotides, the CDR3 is TGCAGCGTTGACCCGGTTACCAGGAACACTGAAGCTTTCTTT. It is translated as CSVDPVTRNTEAFF.

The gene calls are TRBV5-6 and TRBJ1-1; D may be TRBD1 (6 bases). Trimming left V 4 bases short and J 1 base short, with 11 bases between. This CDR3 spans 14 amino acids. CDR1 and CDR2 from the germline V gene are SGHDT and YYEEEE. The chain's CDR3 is CASSPGTPNTEAFF. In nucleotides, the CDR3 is TGTGCCAGCAGCCCCGGGACACCGAACACTGAAGCTTTCTTT.

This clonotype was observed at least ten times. The CDR3 region is CSAGQGNYEQYV. In nucleotides, the CDR3 is TGCAGCGCTGGACAGGGAAACTACGAGCAGTACGTC. This chain links TRBV29-1 with TRBJ2-7; 8 nucleotides line up with TRBD1. Germline-derived CDR1 and CDR2 are SQVTM and ANQGSEA. Trimming at V came to 7 bases and at J to 3 bases, leaving 5 bases not matched to a gene. This CDR3 has 12 amino acids.

CDR3 sequence: CSAMDRGPQETQYF. In nucleotides, the CDR3 is TGCAGTGCTATGGATAGGGGGCCTCAAGAGACCCAGTACTTC. V and J are TRBV20-1 and TRBJ2-5, with 7 bases fitting TRBD1. V was clipped by 4 bases and J by 2 bases; unmatched bases: 7. Germline V CDR1 and CDR2: DFQATT, SNEGSKA (reference sequence). The CDR3 runs to 14 residues.

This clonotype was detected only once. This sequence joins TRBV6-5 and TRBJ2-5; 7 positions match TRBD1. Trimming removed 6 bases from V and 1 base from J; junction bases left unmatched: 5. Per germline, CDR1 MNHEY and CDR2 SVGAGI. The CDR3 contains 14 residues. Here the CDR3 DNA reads TGTGCCAGCAGCCAGGGACAGACCCAAGAGACCCAGTACTTC. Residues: CASSQGQTQETQYF.

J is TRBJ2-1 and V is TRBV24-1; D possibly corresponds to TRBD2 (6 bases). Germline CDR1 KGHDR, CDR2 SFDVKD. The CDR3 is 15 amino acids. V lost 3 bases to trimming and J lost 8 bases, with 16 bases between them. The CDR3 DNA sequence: TGTGCCACCAGTGATACTAGCCGATCCTATGATGAGCAGTTCTTC. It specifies CATSDTSRSYDEQFF.

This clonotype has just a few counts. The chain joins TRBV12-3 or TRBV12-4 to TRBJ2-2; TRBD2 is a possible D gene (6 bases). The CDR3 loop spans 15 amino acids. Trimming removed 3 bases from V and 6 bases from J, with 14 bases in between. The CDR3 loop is CASSFSPTGAGELFF. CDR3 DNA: TGTGCCAGCAGTTTTTCCCCCACGGGGGCCGGGGAGCTGTTTTTT.

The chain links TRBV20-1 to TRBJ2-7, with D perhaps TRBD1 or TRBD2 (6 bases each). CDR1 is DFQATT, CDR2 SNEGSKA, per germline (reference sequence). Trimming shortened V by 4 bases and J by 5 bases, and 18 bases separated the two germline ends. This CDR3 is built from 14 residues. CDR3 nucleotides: TGCAGTGCTATAAACCGGGACGGGGGCAACGAGCAGTACTTC. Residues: CSAINRDGGNEQYF.

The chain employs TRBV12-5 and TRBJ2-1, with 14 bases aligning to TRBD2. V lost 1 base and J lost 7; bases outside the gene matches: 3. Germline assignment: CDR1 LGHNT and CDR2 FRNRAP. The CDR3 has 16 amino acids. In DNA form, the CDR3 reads TGTGCTAGTGGTTTGGGGGGACTAGCGGGAGAAAATGAGCAGTTCTTC. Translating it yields CASGLGGLAGENEQFF. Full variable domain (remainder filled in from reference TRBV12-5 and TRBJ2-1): DARVTQTPRHKVTEMGQEVTMRCQPILGHNTVFWYRQTMMQGLELLAYFRNRAPLDDSGMPKDRFSAEMPDATLATLKIQPSEPRDSAVYFCASGLGGLAGENEQFFGPGTRLTVL.

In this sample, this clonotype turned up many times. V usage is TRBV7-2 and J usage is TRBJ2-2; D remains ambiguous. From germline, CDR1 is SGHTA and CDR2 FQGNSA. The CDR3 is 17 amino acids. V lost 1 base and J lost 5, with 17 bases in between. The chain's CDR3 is CASSLVPLSGPTGELFF. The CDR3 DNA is TGTGCCAGCAGCTTAGTACCCCTTTCGGGCCCGACCGGGGAGCTGTTTTTT.

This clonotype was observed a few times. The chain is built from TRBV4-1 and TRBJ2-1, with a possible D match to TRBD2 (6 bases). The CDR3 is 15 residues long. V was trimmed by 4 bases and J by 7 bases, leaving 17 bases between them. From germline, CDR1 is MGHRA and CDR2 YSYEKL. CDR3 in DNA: TGCGCCAGCAGCCTCTTGGGGGGAGGTTGGAATGAGCAGTTCTTC. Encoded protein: CASSLLGGGWNEQFF.

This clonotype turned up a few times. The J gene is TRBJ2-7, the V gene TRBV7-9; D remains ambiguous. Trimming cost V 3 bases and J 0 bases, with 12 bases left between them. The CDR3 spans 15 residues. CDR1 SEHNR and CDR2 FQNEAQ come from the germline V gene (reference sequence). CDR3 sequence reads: CASSFGPRFSYEQYF. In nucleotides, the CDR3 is TGTGCCAGCAGCTTCGGACCTCGCTTCTCCTACGAGCAGTACTTC.

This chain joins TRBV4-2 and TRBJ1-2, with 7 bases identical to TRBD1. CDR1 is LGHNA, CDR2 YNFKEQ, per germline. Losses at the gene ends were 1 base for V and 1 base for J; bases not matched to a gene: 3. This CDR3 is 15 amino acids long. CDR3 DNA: TGTGCCAGCAGCCAAGGGGACAGCTTTAACTATGGCTACACCTTC. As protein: CASSQGDSFNYGYTF.

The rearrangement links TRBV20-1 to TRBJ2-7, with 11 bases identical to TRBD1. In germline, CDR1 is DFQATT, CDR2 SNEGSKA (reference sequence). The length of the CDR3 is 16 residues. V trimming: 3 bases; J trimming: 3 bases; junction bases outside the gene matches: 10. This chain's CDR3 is CSASVLRGTGGYEQYF. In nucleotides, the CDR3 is TGCAGTGCTAGCGTTCTGAGGGGGACAGGGGGCTACGAGCAGTACTTC.

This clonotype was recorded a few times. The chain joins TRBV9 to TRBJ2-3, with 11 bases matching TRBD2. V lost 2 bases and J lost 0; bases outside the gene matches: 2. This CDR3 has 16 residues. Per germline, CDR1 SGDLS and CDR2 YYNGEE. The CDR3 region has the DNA TGTGCCAGCAGCGTTAGCGGGGGGGCTAGCACAGATACGCAGTATTTT. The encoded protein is CASSVSGGASTDTQYF. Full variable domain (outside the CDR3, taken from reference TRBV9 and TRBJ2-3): DSGVTQTPKHLITATGQRVTLRCSPRSGDLSVYWYQQSLDQGLQFLIQYYNGEERAKGNILERFSAQQFPDLHSELNLSSLELGDSALYFCASSVSGGASTDTQYFGPGTRLTVL.

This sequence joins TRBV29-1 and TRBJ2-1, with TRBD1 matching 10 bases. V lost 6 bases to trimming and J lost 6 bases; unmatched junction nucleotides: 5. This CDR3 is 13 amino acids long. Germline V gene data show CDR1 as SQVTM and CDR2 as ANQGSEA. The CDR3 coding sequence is TGCAGCGTCGGACAGGGGGTTGGCAATGAGCAGTTCTTC. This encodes CSVGQGVGNEQFF.

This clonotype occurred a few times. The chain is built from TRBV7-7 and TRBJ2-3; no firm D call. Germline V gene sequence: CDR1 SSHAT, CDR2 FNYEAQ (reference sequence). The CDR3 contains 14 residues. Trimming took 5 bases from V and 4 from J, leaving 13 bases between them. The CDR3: CASSDSHEPDTQYF. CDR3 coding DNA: TGTGCCAGCAGCGATAGCCACGAACCAGATACGCAGTATTTT.

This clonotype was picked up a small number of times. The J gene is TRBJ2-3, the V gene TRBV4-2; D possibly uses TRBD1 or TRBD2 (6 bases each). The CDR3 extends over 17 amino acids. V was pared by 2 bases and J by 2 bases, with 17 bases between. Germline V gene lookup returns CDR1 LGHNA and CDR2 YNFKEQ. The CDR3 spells CASSQSTGGPITDTQYF. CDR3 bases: TGTGCCAGCAGCCAAAGTACCGGGGGCCCTATCACAGATACGCAGTATTTT.

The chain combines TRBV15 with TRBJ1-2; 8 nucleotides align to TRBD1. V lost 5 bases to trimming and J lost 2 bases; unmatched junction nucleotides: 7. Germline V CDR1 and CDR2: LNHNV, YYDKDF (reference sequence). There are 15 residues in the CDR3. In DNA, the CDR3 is TGTGCCACCAGCGCCCGGACAGGGAACAACTATGGCTACACCTTC. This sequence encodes CATSARTGNNYGYTF.

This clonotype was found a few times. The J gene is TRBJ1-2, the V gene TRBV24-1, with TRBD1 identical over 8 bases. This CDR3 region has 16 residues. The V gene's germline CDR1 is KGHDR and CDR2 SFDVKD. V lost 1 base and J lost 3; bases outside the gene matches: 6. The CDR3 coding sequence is TGTGCCACCAGTGATTTCCTCCGGGACAGGCACTATGGCTACACCTTC. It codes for CATSDFLRDRHYGYTF.

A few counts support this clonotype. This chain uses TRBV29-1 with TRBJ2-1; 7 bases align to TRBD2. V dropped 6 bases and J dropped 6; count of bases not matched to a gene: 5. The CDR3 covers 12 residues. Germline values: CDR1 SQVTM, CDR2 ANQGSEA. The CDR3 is CSVSSGSNEQFF. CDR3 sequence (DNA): TGCAGCGTCTCTAGCGGTAGCAATGAGCAGTTCTTC.

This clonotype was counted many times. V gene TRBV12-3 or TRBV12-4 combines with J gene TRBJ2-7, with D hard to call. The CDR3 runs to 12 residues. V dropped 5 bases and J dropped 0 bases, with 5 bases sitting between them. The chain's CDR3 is CASSPGSYEQYF. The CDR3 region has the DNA TGTGCCAGCAGTCCAGGCTCCTACGAGCAGTACTTC.

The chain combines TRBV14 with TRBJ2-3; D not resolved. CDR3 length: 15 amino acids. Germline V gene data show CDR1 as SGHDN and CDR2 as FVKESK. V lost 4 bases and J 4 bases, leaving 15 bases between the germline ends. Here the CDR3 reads CASSPFRVGADTQYF. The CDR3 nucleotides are TGTGCCAGCAGCCCCTTCCGTGTGGGTGCAGATACGCAGTATTTT.

CDR3 bases: TGTGCCAGCAGTTCCCAACTAGCGGCTAGCACAGATACGCAGTATTTT. It is translated as CASSSQLAASTDTQYF. The chain couples TRBV6-2 or TRBV6-3 to TRBJ2-3; 8 bases line up with TRBD2. The CDR3 extends over 16 amino acids. Germline V gene data show CDR1 as MNHEY and CDR2 as SVGEGT. V was clipped by 4 bases and J by 0 bases; unmatched bases: 6.